This entry concerns a single T cell receptor beta chain. Reverse transcription of about 0.5 to 1 ug RNA was performed with random hexamers. One entry per CDR3 protein results from TCRdb running MiXCR on the immunoSEQ multiplex PCR reads. The data show some 63,000 distinct CDR3 sequences, roughly 94% seen once. The sample originates from a study of CD8 T cells in Susac syndrome. Germline lookup yields CDR1 SNHLY and CDR2 FYNNEI. This CDR3 is 18 amino acids long. V was clipped by 7 bases and J by 0 bases; unmatched bases: 8. This chain uses TRBV2 with TRBJ2-1, with TRBD2 identical over 14 bases. This receptor was obtained from a human donor with multiple sclerosis. The sequenced sample was CD8+ T cells from PBMCs. This chain's CDR3 is CASNPGLAGARSYNEQFF. CDR3 nucleotides: TGTGCCAGCAACCCGGGACTAGCGGGAGCACGCTCCTACAATGAGCAGTTCTTC.